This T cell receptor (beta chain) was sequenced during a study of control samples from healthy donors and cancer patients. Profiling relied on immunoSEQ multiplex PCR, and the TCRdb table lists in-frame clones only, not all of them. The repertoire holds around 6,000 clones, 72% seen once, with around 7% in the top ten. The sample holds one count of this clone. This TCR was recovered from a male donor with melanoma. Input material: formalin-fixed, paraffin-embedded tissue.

CDR3 coding DNA: TGTGCCAGCAGTTATTATGGGACGGGAAACACCATATATTTT. Its translation: CASSYYGTGNTIYF. This rearrangement joins TRBV6-5 to TRBJ1-3, with D possibly TRBD1 on 5 matching bases. Germline V gene sequence: CDR1 MNHEY, CDR2 SVGAGI. This CDR3 has 14 amino acids. Deletions cut 3 bases from V and 4 bases from J, with 10 bases between.